A single sample is the source of the 22 T cell receptor beta chains below, sequenced in a study of lymphopenia after photon versus proton radiotherapy. The assay was immunoSEQ multiplex PCR, and TCRdb's table has in-frame clones only and misses some. Among about 83,000 clones listed, around four fifths were seen once. The specimen was peripheral blood, collected from a patient treated with proton-based radiotherapy. All receptors come from a man in his fifties or sixties with pancreatic cancer.

This clone was seen a handful of times. This chain links TRBV2 with TRBJ2-7; tentative D call: TRBD2 (5 bases). Germline lookup yields CDR1 SNHLY and CDR2 FYNNEI. The CDR3 consists of 15 residues. V was pared by 0 bases and J by 2 bases, with 11 bases between. The CDR3 reads CASSEAAAETYEQYF. The CDR3 DNA reads as TGTGCCAGCAGTGAAGCGGCAGCGGAGACCTACGAGCAGTACTTC.

This clone has just one count. The chain links TRBV6-1 to TRBJ1-1, with D possibly matching TRBD1 (6 bases). This CDR3 contains 13 residues. V lost 8 bases and J 9 bases, leaving 19 bases between the germline ends. Looked up from germline, CDR1 is MNHNS and CDR2 is SASEGT. The chain's CDR3 is CASRGHDAGKAFF. DNA for the CDR3: TGTGCCAGCCGGGGACACGATGCGGGGAAAGCTTTCTTT.

The chain recombines TRBV19 with TRBJ2-3; the D is unclear. Germline assignment: CDR1 LNHDA and CDR2 SQIVND (reference sequence). The CDR3 contains 11 residues. V was cut by 5 bases and J by 3 bases, with 3 bases left in between. Here the CDR3 DNA reads TGTGCCAGTAGTGCGACAGATACGCAGTATTTT. Translation: CASSATDTQYF.

This chain uses TRBV19 with TRBJ2-1, with TRBD2 identical over 9 bases. Germline V gene data show CDR1 as LNHDA and CDR2 as SQIVND (reference sequence). The V gene end was trimmed by 5 bases and the J gene end by 9 bases; junction bases not matched to a gene: 14. The CDR3 consists of 16 residues. Here the CDR3 DNA reads TGTGCCAGTAGTCCTAGTGGCGGGAGGGCCTCTGGTGAGCAGTTCTTC. Its protein is CASSPSGGRASGEQFF.

This clone was observed a single time. The V and J genes are TRBV7-9 and TRBJ2-7; D remains unclear. V lost 5 bases, J lost 3 bases, and 20 bases lay in between. Germline CDR1 and CDR2: SEHNR and FQNEAQ (reference sequence). The CDR3 length is 16 residues. CDR3 coding DNA: TGTGCCAGCAGCGCCGTTATGTCGGGCCCCTTCTACGAGCAGTACTTC. It is translated as CASSAVMSGPFYEQYF.

The chain employs TRBV5-6 and TRBJ2-3, with 7 bases lining up with TRBD2. CDR1 and CDR2 (germline): SGHDT, YYEEEE. Germline trimming cut 2 bases from V and 4 bases from J; bases unmatched to any gene: 7. This CDR3 is 15 amino acids long. CDR3 residues: CASSLRGSRADTQYF. CDR3 nucleotide sequence: TGTGCCAGCAGCTTACGCGGGAGTAGGGCAGATACGCAGTATTTT.

The rearrangement links TRBV5-1 to TRBJ1-4; D ambiguous. Germline V gene data show CDR1 as SGHRS and CDR2 as YFSETQ. There are 17 residues in the CDR3. V lost 0 bases to trimming and J lost 0 bases, with 12 bases between them. The CDR3 nucleotides are TGCGCCAGCAGCTTGGCCGGTCGCCTTGCAACTAATGAAAAACTGTTTTTT. This codes for CASSLAGRLATNEKLFF.

The CDR3 spells CASSAKYEQYF. As DNA, the CDR3 is TGTGCCAGCAGCGCGAAATACGAGCAGTACTTC. This sequence joins TRBV7-8 and TRBJ2-7; D is unclear. The CDR3 extends over 11 amino acids. Germline loops: CDR1 SGHVS, CDR2 FQNEAQ. The V gene lost 5 bases and the J gene lost 4 bases, with 6 bases spanning the gap.

V gene TRBV29-1 combines with J gene TRBJ2-7; D might be TRBD2 (5 bases). Germline lookup yields CDR1 SQVTM and CDR2 ANQGSEA. CDR3 size: 13 residues. Trimming took off 5 bases at V and 2 bases at J, with 13 bases between the two ends. The CDR3 coding sequence is TGCAGCGTTCTTGCGGGCCGAACCTACGAGCAGTACTTC. Amino acid sequence: CSVLAGRTYEQYF.

This clone has more than one count but fewer than ten. The V and J genes are TRBV6-1 and TRBJ1-3; perhaps TRBD1 as D (5 bases). This CDR3 comprises 15 residues. Germline lookup yields CDR1 MNHNS and CDR2 SASEGT. V was trimmed by 1 base and J by 4 bases, leaving 11 bases between them. The CDR3 bases are TGTGCCAGCAGTGAAGTCCGGGGGAGGGGAAACACCATATATTTT. Protein: CASSEVRGRGNTIYF.

The J gene is TRBJ2-1, the V gene TRBV11-2, with TRBD2 matching over 9 bases. The CDR3 spans 15 residues. Germline lookup yields CDR1 SGHAT and CDR2 FQNNGV. Trimming at V came to 1 base and at J to 10 bases, leaving 8 bases not matched to a gene. The CDR3 sequence is CASSLGLAGAEEQFF. Here the CDR3 DNA reads TGTGCCAGCAGCTTAGGCTTAGCGGGAGCGGAGGAGCAGTTCTTC.

The chain recombines TRBV10-3 with TRBJ2-5; D is possibly TRBD2 (6 bases). From germline, CDR1 is ENHRY and CDR2 SYGVKD. Trimming removed 4 bases at V and 2 bases at J, with 20 bases between. The CDR3 contains 17 residues. The CDR3 nucleotides read TGTGCCATCAGTGGTGGAGGGTTTAGCGGCCAACAAGAGACCCAGTACTTC. Translating it yields CAISGGGFSGQQETQYF.

This CDR3 reads CASSQTGGHNQPQHF. The DNA for the CDR3 is TGTGCCAGCAGCCAAACAGGGGGTCACAATCAGCCCCAGCATTTT. The genes are TRBV2 and TRBJ1-5; 8 bases align to TRBD1. Germline CDR1 reads SNHLY; CDR2 reads FYNNEI. Germline trimming cut 6 bases from V and 3 bases from J; bases unmatched to any gene: 7. The CDR3 totals 15 residues. The full variable domain, its missing parts supplied by reference TRBV2 and TRBJ1-5, is EPEVTQTPSHQVTQMGQEVILRCVPISNHLYFYWYRQILGQKVEFLVSFYNNEISEKSEIFDDQFSVERPDGSNFTLKIRSTKLEDSAMYFCASSQTGGHNQPQHFGDGTRLSIL.

The genes are TRBV9 and TRBJ2-1; 12 nucleotides agree with TRBD2. This CDR3 comprises 15 residues. J lost 9 bases, V lost 4 bases, and 8 bases had no gene match. Germline V CDR1 and CDR2: SGDLS, YYNGEE. CDR3 sequence: CASSLGTSGFSEQFF. CDR3 DNA: TGTGCCAGCAGCCTAGGGACTAGCGGGTTTTCTGAGCAGTTCTTC.

This clone was seen only a few times. The V gene is TRBV11-3, the J gene TRBJ1-4; D not resolved. The CDR3 length is 15 residues. The ends were cut back, 5 bases at V and 1 base at J, with 11 bases in the middle. The germline CDR1 and CDR2 sequences are SGHNT and YENEEA. CDR3 in DNA: TGTGCCAGCAGCCCCGGAGCGCTAACTAATGAAAAACTGTTTTTT. Its translation: CASSPGALTNEKLFF.

The rearrangement uses TRBV6-1 and TRBJ1-5; D possibly corresponds to TRBD1 (5 bases). Deletions cut 9 bases from V and 8 bases from J, with 11 bases between. CDR3 length: 11 amino acids. Germline loops: CDR1 MNHNS, CDR2 SASEGT. The CDR3 nucleotides read TGTGCCAGAGGGACCGGGAAGCCCCAGCATTTT. As protein: CARGTGKPQHF.

J is TRBJ2-1 and V is TRBV11-3; the match to TRBD2 covers 13 bases. Per the germline V gene, CDR1 is SGHNT and CDR2 is YENEEA. V lost 5 bases, J lost 4 bases, and 5 bases stayed unmatched. CDR3 length: 16 amino acids. CDR3 protein: CASSQRTSGSYNEQFF. The CDR3 nucleotides read TGTGCCAGCAGCCAGAGGACTAGCGGGAGTTACAATGAGCAGTTCTTC.

This clone was observed a few times. The J gene is TRBJ2-7, the V gene TRBV7-6; no definite D call. The CDR3 totals 13 residues. Germline loops: CDR1 SGHVS, CDR2 FNYEAQ. Trimming removed 1 base from V and 5 bases from J, with 9 bases in between. The CDR3 protein is CASSLVGWDEQYF. DNA for the CDR3: TGTGCCAGCAGCTTAGTGGGGTGGGACGAGCAGTACTTC.

This chain connects TRBV9 to TRBJ2-5; 13 bases are a match to TRBD2. The germline CDR1 and CDR2 sequences are SGDLS and YYNGEE. The trim removed 4 bases at V and 3 bases at J, leaving 9 bases unmatched. There are 17 residues in the CDR3. CDR3 loop: CASSRGGTSGREETQYF. The CDR3 DNA follows: TGTGCCAGCAGCAGGGGGGGAACTAGCGGGAGGGAAGAGACCCAGTACTTC.

This clone was detected a few times. The chain employs TRBV27 and TRBJ2-2; D call uncertain. The CDR3 is 12 residues long. V dropped 7 bases and J dropped 2 bases, with 5 bases sitting between them. Germline V lookup: CDR1 MNHEY, CDR2 SMNVEV (reference sequence). Written as DNA, the CDR3 is TGTGCCAGCAATGACAACACCGGGGAGCTGTTTTTT. Protein sequence: CASNDNTGELFF.

The genes are TRBV5-4 and TRBJ2-5; tentatively, D is TRBD2 (6 bases). The CDR3 is made up of 14 amino acids. Germline V gene lookup returns CDR1 SGHNT and CDR2 YYREEE (reference sequence). V was cut by 4 bases and J by 3 bases, with 13 bases left in between. DNA of the CDR3: TGTGCCAGCAGCCCGGGACTGATTAAAGAGACCCAGTACTTC. Encoded protein: CASSPGLIKETQYF. Variable domain in full (rest from reference TRBV5-4 and TRBJ2-5): ETGVTQSPTHLIKTRGQQVTLRCSSQSGHNTVSWYQQALGQGPQFIFQYYREEENGRGNFPPRFSGLQFPNYSSELNVNALELDDSALYLCASSPGLIKETQYFGPGTRLLVL.

Points on this clone: Its ends do not fully match the called genes, so a read error is possible. This chain uses TRBV7-7 with TRBJ2-3, with TRBD2 matching over 12 bases. The CDR3 spans 14 residues. Germline assignment: CDR1 SSHAT and CDR2 FNYEAQ (reference sequence). The CDR3 bases are TGTGCTAGCAGCTTGGGACTAGCGGGAGATACGCAGTATTTT. Protein sequence: CASSLGLAGDTQYF. The full variable domain, completed using reference TRBV7-7 and TRBJ2-3, is GAGVSQSPRYKVTKRGQDVTLRCDPISSHATLYWYQQALGQGPEFLTYFNYEAQPDKSGLPSDRFSAERPEGSISTLTIQRTEQRDSAMYRCASSLGLAGDTQYFGPGTRLTVL.